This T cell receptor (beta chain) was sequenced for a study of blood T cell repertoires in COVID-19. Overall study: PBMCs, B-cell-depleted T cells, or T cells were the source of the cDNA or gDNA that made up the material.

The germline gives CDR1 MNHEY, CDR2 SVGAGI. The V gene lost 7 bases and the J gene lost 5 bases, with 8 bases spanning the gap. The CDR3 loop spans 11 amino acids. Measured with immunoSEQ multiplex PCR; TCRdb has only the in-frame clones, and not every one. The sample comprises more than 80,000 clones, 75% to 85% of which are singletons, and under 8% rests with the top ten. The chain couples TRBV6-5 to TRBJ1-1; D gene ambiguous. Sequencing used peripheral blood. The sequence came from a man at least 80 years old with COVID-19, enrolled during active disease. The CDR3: CASKFRTEAFF. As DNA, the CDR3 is TGTGCCAGCAAATTCAGGACTGAAGCTTTCTTT.